This T cell receptor (beta chain) appears in the sequencing data of a study of cytomegalovirus exposure and HLA in healthy donors. Points from the study as a whole: Most observed TCR sequences were rare, whereas some public TCRs were detected in many donors. Using the classifier, cytomegalovirus status was reportedly diagnosed with high specificity and sensitivity.

Comments on this clone: Its cognate antigen is unknown.

13 Jbeta primers and 60 Vbeta primers were used for the PCR. Sequencing was performed with immunoSEQ multiplex PCR; in TCRdb, only in-frame clones are kept and a portion is missing. There are 100,000 or so clones in the sample; roughly 71% occur only once, and around 9.9% lies in the top ten. Unrecorded immune exposures were likely, despite nominal health at sampling. Specimen: PBMCs. This TCR was sampled from a man aged 40-49 years in good health and CMV-seropositive.

This CDR3 is CASSLWGRTEAFF. As DNA, the CDR3 is TGCGCCAGCAGCTTGTGGGGGAGGACTGAAGCTTTCTTT. This chain uses TRBV5-1 with TRBJ1-1; a weak D match, TRBD1 (5 bases). Trimming pared 1 base from V and 5 bases from J, leaving 9 bases between. Germline V lookup: CDR1 SGHRS, CDR2 YFSETQ. The CDR3 is made up of 13 amino acids.